These 22 T cell receptor beta chains were sequenced from one sample in a study of OX40 agonist ivuxolimab in advanced cancers. Profiling relied on immunoSEQ multiplex PCR, and the TCRdb table lists in-frame clones only, not all of them. The data contain 40,000 to 45,000 clones, about 81% of them singletons. Source: CD4+ or CD8+ T cells sorted from blood, taken in a trial of the OX40 agonist ivuxolimab. The receptors come from an adult with an advanced solid tumor such as melanoma, head and neck, liver or kidney cancer.

The V call is TRBV19, the J call TRBJ1-3, with D maybe TRBD1 (5 bases). Trimming removed 2 bases at V and 0 bases at J, with 11 bases between. The CDR3 contains 16 residues. Germline values: CDR1 LNHDA, CDR2 SQIVND (reference sequence). CDR3 nucleotides: TGTGCCAGTAGTATACAGGGAGCTTTCTCTGGAAACACCATATATTTT. The encoded protein is CASSIQGAFSGNTIYF.

J is TRBJ1-2 and V is TRBV5-6; D may be TRBD1 (6 bases). Germline V gene sequence: CDR1 SGHDT, CDR2 YYEEEE. The CDR3 length is 17 residues. The V end lost 6 bases, the J end lost 4 bases, and 25 bases lay between the germline ends. DNA for the CDR3: TGTGCCAGCACCCTTGGGGGGGCAGGGGCGCGGTCCTATGGCTACACCTTC. It encodes CASTLGGAGARSYGYTF.

The chain is built from TRBV11-2 and TRBJ1-2, with TRBD1 as a possible D gene (6 bases). V lost 5 bases to trimming and J lost 4 bases, with 11 bases between them. Germline CDR1 SGHAT, CDR2 FQNNGV. The CDR3 sequence is 13 residues long. The CDR3 reads CASSDGGRYGYTF. Written as DNA, the CDR3 is TGTGCCAGCAGCGACGGGGGCCGCTATGGCTACACCTTC.

The chain links TRBV7-3 to TRBJ2-1, with TRBD2 matching over 13 bases. This CDR3 spans 17 amino acids. The trim removed 2 bases at V and 6 bases at J, leaving 7 bases unmatched. The V gene's germline CDR1 is SGHTA and CDR2 FQGTGA. The CDR3 DNA reads as TGTGCCAGCAGCTTAGAGGGGACTAGCGGGATGGGCAATGAGCAGTTCTTC. It is translated as CASSLEGTSGMGNEQFF.

The gene calls are TRBV5-1 and TRBJ2-5, with TRBD2 matching over 10 bases. The junction had 3 bases not matched to a gene; V was cut back by 0 bases and J by 1 base. Germline values: CDR1 SGHRS, CDR2 YFSETQ. The CDR3 covers 16 residues. CDR3 DNA: TGCGCCAGCAGCTTGGGGACTAGCGGAGTCCAAGAGACCCAGTACTTC. It is translated as CASSLGTSGVQETQYF.

The V and J genes are TRBV5-1 and TRBJ2-7, with a possible D match to TRBD2 (7 bases). CDR3 length equals 13 residues. V lost 2 bases to trimming and J lost 5 bases, with 11 bases between them. Germline CDR1 SGHRS, CDR2 YFSETQ. This CDR3 is CASSFGGGDEQYF. The CDR3 DNA reads TGCGCCAGCAGCTTCGGAGGGGGGGACGAGCAGTACTTC.

Turning to this clone: The same CDR3 also results from other DNA sequences found in this sample. CDR3 bases: TGTGCCAGCTCACGGGGCCGCAATCAGCCCCAGCATTTT. This gives the protein CASSRGRNQPQHF. The V call is TRBV18, the J call TRBJ1-5; weak D call: TRBD1 (5 bases). Looked up from germline, CDR1 is KGHSH and CDR2 is LQKENI. The CDR3 spans 13 residues. V lost 4 bases and J 2 bases, leaving 6 bases between the germline ends.

This clone occurred a few times. The chain uses TRBV9 and TRBJ1-2; D may be TRBD1 (6 bases). CDR3 length: 14 amino acids. The germline V gene encodes CDR1 SGDLS and CDR2 YYNGEE. Trimming removed 3 bases at V and 5 bases at J, with 14 bases between. This chain's CDR3 is CASSAYRDRYGYTF. The CDR3 DNA reads as TGTGCCAGCAGCGCTTACAGGGATAGGTATGGCTACACCTTC.

This chain connects TRBV7-3 to TRBJ1-1; D is undetermined. The CDR3 sequence is 17 residues long. The V end lost 1 base, the J end lost 1 base, and 16 bases lay between the germline ends. Germline V gives CDR1 SGHTA, CDR2 FQGTGA. Here the CDR3 reads CASSLNGPAEKNTEAFF. The CDR3 region has the DNA TGTGCCAGCAGCTTAAACGGGCCAGCTGAGAAGAACACTGAAGCTTTCTTT.

This sequence joins TRBV19 and TRBJ2-5, with a tentative D call TRBD2 (5 bases). V dropped 1 base and J dropped 5 bases, with 17 bases sitting between them. Germline loops: CDR1 LNHDA, CDR2 SQIVND (reference sequence). This CDR3 comprises 16 residues. The CDR3 loop is CASSIGSGTGSETQYF. CDR3 nucleotide sequence: TGTGCCAGTAGTATAGGGAGCGGAACGGGGAGCGAGACCCAGTACTTC.

This rearrangement joins TRBV19 to TRBJ2-1; D unresolved. The CDR3 covers 13 residues. V was trimmed by 11 bases and J by 6 bases, leaving 17 bases between them. Germline V gene data show CDR1 as LNHDA and CDR2 as SQIVND (reference sequence). The CDR3 spells CASLPLQGNEQFF. CDR3 coding DNA: TGTGCCTCACTTCCCCTCCAAGGCAATGAGCAGTTCTTC.

The chain combines TRBV7-8 with TRBJ1-1; D call uncertain. The CDR3 loop spans 13 amino acids. Germline V gene lookup returns CDR1 SGHVS and CDR2 FQNEAQ. The V gene lost 0 bases and the J gene lost 6 bases, with 8 bases spanning the gap. The CDR3 protein is CASSLAGGPEAFF. In nucleotides, the CDR3 is TGTGCCAGCAGCTTAGCGGGCGGACCTGAAGCTTTCTTT.

This sequence joins TRBV9 and TRBJ2-5; possibly TRBD1 or TRBD2 for D (5 bases each). V lost 3 bases and J lost 3, with 9 bases in between. CDR1 is SGDLS, CDR2 YYNGEE, per germline. This CDR3 comprises 13 residues. CDR3 coding DNA: TGTGCCAGCAGCGCAGGGACGGAAGAGACCCAGTACTTC. Its protein is CASSAGTEETQYF.

The chain is built from TRBV28 and TRBJ1-3, with unresolved D. Between the trimmed V and J ends, which lost 6 bases and 5 bases, there was a span of 20 bases. The germline V gene encodes CDR1 MDHEN and CDR2 SYDVKM. The CDR3 has 16 residues. The CDR3 protein is CASSQLTPGYRNTIYF. The CDR3 DNA reads as TGTGCCAGCAGCCAATTAACGCCGGGGTATAGAAACACCATATATTTT.

The chain combines TRBV30 with TRBJ1-5; 7 bases agree with TRBD1. The trim removed 2 bases at V and 1 base at J, leaving 5 bases unmatched. The CDR3 has 15 residues. Germline V gives CDR1 GTSNPN, CDR2 SVGIG (reference sequence). CDR3 DNA sequence: TGTGCCTGGAGTTCGACAGGGAAAAGCAATCAGCCCCAGCATTTT. Translating gives CAWSSTGKSNQPQHF.

The V and J genes are TRBV6-1 and TRBJ1-2; TRBD1 is a possible D gene (5 bases). Germline CDR1 MNHNS, CDR2 SASEGT. This CDR3 has 15 residues. Trimming stripped 3 bases from V and 3 bases from J, with 14 bases between. The CDR3 DNA reads as TGTGCCAGCAGTGAGATTGGGACCGCGTACTATGGCTACACCTTC. Encoded protein: CASSEIGTAYYGYTF.

The rearrangement links TRBV5-4 to TRBJ2-4; 8 positions match TRBD1. Germline V gives CDR1 SGHNT, CDR2 YYREEE (reference sequence). This CDR3 has 13 amino acids. The ends lost 4 bases at V and 5 bases at J; junction bases unmatched: 2. The CDR3 region has the DNA TGTGCCAGCAGCCCGGGACAGGAAAACATTCAGTACTTC. Translated: CASSPGQENIQYF.

The gene calls are TRBV7-9 and TRBJ1-1; 7 bases agree with TRBD1. CDR3 size: 17 residues. Germline V gene data show CDR1 as SEHNR and CDR2 as FQNEAQ (reference sequence). V trimming: 3 bases; J trimming: 1 base; junction bases outside the gene matches: 11. Here the CDR3 DNA reads TGTGCCAGCAGCTTTTGGACAGGATGGGATGGGAACACTGAAGCTTTCTTT. It yields the protein CASSFWTGWDGNTEAFF.

The table lists this clone with a count of one. This sequence joins TRBV5-1 and TRBJ2-5; 9 bases agree with TRBD2. CDR1 SGHRS and CDR2 YFSETQ come from the germline V gene. The CDR3 loop spans 15 amino acids. With 0 bases clipped from V and 4 bases from J, the junction kept 4 bases outside the gene matches. CDR3 bases: TGCGCCAGCAGCTTGGGTAGCGGGAGTGTAGAGACCCAGTACTTC. Protein product: CASSLGSGSVETQYF.

This clone was found a few times. The chain carries TRBV9 and TRBJ1-6; TRBD1 might be the D (6 bases). V lost 2 bases, J lost 8 bases, and 23 bases lay in between. This CDR3 comprises 18 residues. Germline CDR1 SGDLS, CDR2 YYNGEE. CDR3 in DNA: TGTGCCAGCAGCGTTCTAGACAGGCAGCCTTTTGTGGATTCACCCCTCCACTTT. Translated: CASSVLDRQPFVDSPLHF. Full variable domain (rest looked up from reference TRBV9 and TRBJ1-6): DSGVTQTPKHLITATGQRVTLRCSPRSGDLSVYWYQQSLDQGLQFLIQYYNGEERAKGNILERFSAQQFPDLHSELNLSSLELGDSALYFCASSVLDRQPFVDSPLHFGNGTRLTVT.

This rearrangement joins TRBV5-1 to TRBJ2-1, with D perhaps TRBD1 or TRBD2 (7 bases each). Trimming took 3 bases from V and 5 from J, leaving 12 bases between them. Germline V CDR1 and CDR2: SGHRS, YFSETQ. The CDR3 length is 14 residues. DNA of the CDR3: TGCGCCAGCAGCTCTCAGGGGGGGAACAATGAGCAGTTCTTC. Its protein product is CASSSQGGNNEQFF.

This chain connects TRBV7-2 to TRBJ2-7, with D tentatively TRBD2 (5 bases). The length of the CDR3 is 12 residues. Trimming left V 3 bases short and J 6 bases short, with 9 bases between. Germline lookup yields CDR1 SGHTA and CDR2 FQGNSA. This chain's CDR3 is CASSFLAGEQYF. In nucleotides, the CDR3 is TGTGCCAGCAGCTTCCTGGCGGGCGAGCAGTACTTC. Using reference TRBV7-2 and TRBJ2-7 for the parts outside the CDR3, the full variable domain is GAGVSQSPSNKVTEKGKDVELRCDPISGHTALYWYRQSLGQGLEFLIYFQGNSAPDKSGLPSDRFSAERTGGSVSTLTIQRTQQEDSAVYLCASSFLAGEQYFGPGTRLTVT.